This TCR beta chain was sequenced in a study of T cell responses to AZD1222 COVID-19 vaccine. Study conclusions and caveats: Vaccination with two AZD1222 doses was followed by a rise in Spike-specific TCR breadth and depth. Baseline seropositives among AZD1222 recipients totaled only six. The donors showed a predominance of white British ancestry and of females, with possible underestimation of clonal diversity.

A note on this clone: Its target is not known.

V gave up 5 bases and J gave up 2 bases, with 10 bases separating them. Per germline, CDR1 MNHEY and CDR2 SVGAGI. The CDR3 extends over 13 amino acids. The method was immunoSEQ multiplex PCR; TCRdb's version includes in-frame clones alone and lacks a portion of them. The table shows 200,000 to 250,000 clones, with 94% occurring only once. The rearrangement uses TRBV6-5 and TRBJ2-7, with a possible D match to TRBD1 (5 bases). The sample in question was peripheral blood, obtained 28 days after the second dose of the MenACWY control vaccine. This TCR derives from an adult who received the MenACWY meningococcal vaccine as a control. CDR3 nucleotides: TGTGCCAGCAGTCAGCAGGGTGCCTACGAGCAGTACTTC. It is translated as CASSQQGAYEQYF.